The next 31 T cell receptor beta chains were all read from a single sample in a study of cytomegalovirus exposure and HLA in healthy donors. Sequenced by immunoSEQ multiplex PCR; TCRdb stores in-frame clones only, minus some. The table has some 150,000 clones, about 88% seen once. Sequencing used PBMCs. Receptors originate from a woman aged 18-29 years in good health and CMV-seropositive.

This chain links TRBV30 with TRBJ2-5; TRBD1 aligns across 7 bases. The CDR3 is 15 amino acids. The trim removed 0 bases at V and 1 base at J, leaving 5 bases unmatched. Germline lookup yields CDR1 GTSNPN and CDR2 SVGIG (reference sequence). CDR3 coding DNA: TGTGCCTGGAGTGTGCCCACAGGGGCCCAAGAGACCCAGTACTTC. Its translation: CAWSVPTGAQETQYF.

The V gene is TRBV10-2, the J gene TRBJ2-7; 8 nucleotides align to TRBD2. Germline V gene data show CDR1 as WSHSY and CDR2 as SAAADI. The trim removed 7 bases at V and 3 bases at J, leaving 14 bases unmatched. The CDR3 is 16 amino acids. The CDR3 DNA sequence: TGCGCCAGCACCGACGGTTACGAAACTAGCGGCTACGAGCAGTACTTC. Translation: CASTDGYETSGYEQYF.

The DNA for the CDR3 is TGCAGCGTTGAGCCAGCGGCGGAAGAGACCCAGTACTTC. It translates to CSVEPAAEETQYF. The V and J genes are TRBV29-1 and TRBJ2-5, with a tentative D call TRBD2 (5 bases). CDR3 length: 13 amino acids. Germline CDR1 reads SQVTM; CDR2 reads ANQGSEA. V lost 3 bases, J lost 3 bases, and 11 bases lay in between.

The chain uses TRBV30 and TRBJ2-2, with 13 positions matching TRBD2. Trimming removed 5 bases from V and 4 bases from J; junction bases left unmatched: 7. CDR3 size: 16 residues. Germline assignment: CDR1 GTSNPN and CDR2 SVGIG (reference sequence). The CDR3 is CAWVRTSGSFTGELFF. The DNA for the CDR3 is TGTGCCTGGGTCCGGACTAGCGGGAGTTTCACCGGGGAGCTGTTTTTT.

The genes are TRBV5-1 and TRBJ2-1; TRBD1 matches 7 bases. J lost 6 bases, V lost 0 bases, and 6 bases had no gene match. From germline, CDR1 is SGHRS and CDR2 YFSETQ. The CDR3 totals 15 residues. CDR3 sequence reads: CASSLGQGSRNEQFF. CDR3 nucleotides: TGCGCCAGCAGCTTGGGACAGGGTTCTCGCAATGAGCAGTTCTTC.

V and J are TRBV15 and TRBJ2-2; no reliable D call. Trimming removed 4 bases at V and 6 bases at J, with 12 bases between. This CDR3 has 14 amino acids. From germline, CDR1 is LNHNV and CDR2 YYDKDF (reference sequence). The CDR3 nucleotides read TGTGCCACCAGCATCTCCAGTGAACCCGGGGAGCTGTTTTTT. This sequence encodes CATSISSEPGELFF.

This chain uses TRBV2 with TRBJ2-7, with 9 bases that match TRBD1. CDR3 length: 14 residues. CDR1 SNHLY and CDR2 FYNNEI come from the germline V gene. J gave up 3 bases and V 5 bases, and 5 bases lay outside the gene matches. CDR3 protein: CASSKGTGSYEQYF. The CDR3, as DNA: TGTGCCAGCAGTAAAGGGACAGGGAGCTACGAGCAGTACTTC.

CDR3 sequence (DNA): TGTGCCAGCAGCTCATTAGCGGGACCCTACAATGAGCAGTTCTTC. Amino acids: CASSSLAGPYNEQFF. This chain links TRBV5-6 with TRBJ2-1; 8 nucleotides align to TRBD2. V lost 3 bases and J lost 2; bases outside the gene matches: 4. This CDR3 is 15 amino acids long. Germline lookup yields CDR1 SGHDT and CDR2 YYEEEE.

The chain carries TRBV25-1 and TRBJ2-7; 9 positions agree with TRBD1. Germline trimming cut 4 bases from V and 3 bases from J; bases unmatched to any gene: 1. The CDR3 is 13 residues long. CDR1 MGHDK and CDR2 SYGVNS come from the germline V gene. This CDR3 is CASSVGQGYEQYF. Written as DNA, the CDR3 is TGTGCCAGCAGTGTGGGACAGGGCTACGAGCAGTACTTC.

This chain connects TRBV9 to TRBJ2-1, with a possible D match to TRBD2 (6 bases). The germline V gene encodes CDR1 SGDLS and CDR2 YYNGEE. V was trimmed by 0 bases and J by 8 bases, leaving 9 bases between them. The CDR3 sequence is 13 residues long. CDR3 region: CASSVVGRDEQFF. The DNA for the CDR3 is TGTGCCAGCAGCGTAGTCGGGAGAGATGAGCAGTTCTTC.

This chain links TRBV28 with TRBJ1-2; TRBD1 is a possible D gene (6 bases). The CDR3 contains 14 residues. The germline CDR1 and CDR2 sequences are MDHEN and SYDVKM. Trimming took 6 bases from V and 3 from J, leaving 14 bases between them. The CDR3 nucleotides read TGTGCCAGCAGGGAAGGGGGGGGCGACTATGGCTACACCTTC. It codes for CASREGGGDYGYTF.

To note about this clone: Within the sample, other DNA sequences also encode this same CDR3. This chain joins TRBV29-1 and TRBJ2-2; D is undetermined. V was cut by 6 bases and J by 1 base, with 3 bases left in between. This CDR3 region has 11 residues. CDR1 and CDR2 (germline): SQVTM, ANQGSEA. CDR3 DNA: TGCAGCGTCCTGAACACCGGGGAGCTGTTTTTT. Translating it yields CSVLNTGELFF.

The chain uses TRBV29-1 and TRBJ2-5, with D perhaps TRBD1 (5 bases). The CDR3 has 13 amino acids. The V gene lost 2 bases and the J gene lost 3 bases, with 10 bases spanning the gap. Germline CDR1 SQVTM, CDR2 ANQGSEA. CDR3 DNA: TGCAGCGTTGAAACGTCAGGGAAAGAGACCCAGTACTTC. Translating gives CSVETSGKETQYF.

The genes are TRBV9 and TRBJ2-5; D possibly corresponds to TRBD1 (6 bases). V was clipped by 2 bases and J by 5 bases, with 13 bases between them. Looked up from germline, CDR1 is SGDLS and CDR2 is YYNGEE. This CDR3 region has 14 residues. CDR3 loop: CASSVLGQRETQYF. The CDR3 DNA sequence: TGTGCCAGCAGCGTCCTAGGACAGAGGGAGACCCAGTACTTC.

This clone was seen a single time. The rearrangement links TRBV19 to TRBJ1-5; D is ambiguous. The CDR3 extends over 13 amino acids. Trimming took 5 bases from V and 0 from J, leaving 5 bases between them. Germline assignment: CDR1 LNHDA and CDR2 SQIVND (reference sequence). The CDR3 reads CASSQYSNQPQHF. Written as DNA, the CDR3 is TGTGCCAGTAGTCAGTATAGCAATCAGCCCCAGCATTTT.

The CDR3 sequence is CAWSVGGQEQYF. DNA of the CDR3: TGTGCCTGGAGTGTAGGAGGTCAGGAGCAGTACTTC. J is TRBJ2-7 and V is TRBV30; D is perhaps TRBD2 (5 bases). With 0 bases removed from V and 7 bases from J, the gap between germline ends came to 10 bases. The CDR3 sequence is 12 residues long. Germline CDR1 is GTSNPN and CDR2 is SVGIG (reference sequence).

The genes are TRBV27 and TRBJ2-2, with 9 bases aligning to TRBD1. CDR3 size: 14 residues. Unmatched junction bases numbered 6, after V lost 7 bases and J lost 6 bases. Germline V gives CDR1 MNHEY, CDR2 SMNVEV (reference sequence). CDR3 DNA sequence: TGTGCCAGCAACCGACAGGGGGACGCCGGGGAGCTGTTTTTT. Protein sequence: CASNRQGDAGELFF.

This clone appeared a few times. The CDR3 loop reads CSVVEEDRLTNYGYTF. Written as DNA, the CDR3 is TGCAGCGTGGTCGAGGAGGACAGACTCACTAACTATGGCTACACCTTC. The chain combines TRBV29-1 with TRBJ1-2; TRBD1 is a possible D gene (6 bases). In germline, CDR1 is SQVTM, CDR2 ANQGSEA. The CDR3 covers 16 residues. The ends were cut back, 6 bases at V and 0 bases at J, with 20 bases in the middle.

This chain joins TRBV6-6 and TRBJ2-7; 8 positions match TRBD1. CDR3 length equals 16 residues. Germline V CDR1 and CDR2: MNHNY, SVGAGI (reference sequence). Trimming at V came to 0 bases and at J to 7 bases, leaving 11 bases not matched to a gene. The CDR3 coding sequence is TGTGCCAGCAGTTACTCGTTCAAGGCACAGGGGGAGGAGCAGTACTTC. This codes for CASSYSFKAQGEEQYF.

The sample holds one count of this clone. The chain uses TRBV6-1 and TRBJ2-3; TRBD2 aligns across 9 bases. Germline CDR1 is MNHNS and CDR2 is SASEGT. The trim removed 5 bases at V and 4 bases at J, leaving 4 bases unmatched. CDR3 length: 14 residues. The CDR3 protein is CASSTRLAADTQYF. The CDR3 nucleotides are TGTGCCAGCAGTACCCGACTAGCGGCAGATACGCAGTATTTT.

This rearrangement joins TRBV27 to TRBJ2-5; D may be TRBD1 (5 bases). The CDR3 is 15 amino acids. Trimming cost V 0 bases and J 1 base, with 9 bases left between them. Germline CDR1 reads MNHEY; CDR2 reads SMNVEV (reference sequence). The CDR3 loop is CASSLSRQGQETQYF. CDR3 coding DNA: TGTGCCAGCAGTTTATCGCGGCAGGGCCAAGAGACCCAGTACTTC.

The chain uses TRBV2 and TRBJ1-4; tentative D call: TRBD1 (5 bases). V lost 5 bases to trimming and J lost 3 bases, with 16 bases between them. The CDR3 runs 16 residues. Germline-derived CDR1 and CDR2 are SNHLY and FYNNEI. The CDR3 bases are TGTGCCAGCAGTCCCGTGCCCCCGGGGGCTAATGAAAAACTGTTTTTT. Its protein is CASSPVPPGANEKLFF.

The J gene is TRBJ2-1, the V gene TRBV2; D is perhaps TRBD2 (5 bases). Per germline, CDR1 SNHLY and CDR2 FYNNEI. V was trimmed by 4 bases and J by 4 bases, leaving 5 bases between them. This CDR3 region has 12 residues. The CDR3 is CASSGTYNEQFF. The DNA of the CDR3 is TGTGCCAGCAGTGGGACTTACAATGAGCAGTTCTTC.

The chain couples TRBV5-1 to TRBJ2-2; the match to TRBD1 covers 7 bases. The CDR3 extends over 15 amino acids. CDR1 and CDR2 from the germline V gene are SGHRS and YFSETQ. The V and J ends lost 4 bases and 0 bases, in that order; junction bases with no gene match: 3. The CDR3: CASSDQGANTGELFF. In DNA form, the CDR3 reads TGCGCCAGCAGCGATCAGGGGGCGAACACCGGGGAGCTGTTTTTT.

The chain joins TRBV11-3 to TRBJ1-1; D is possibly TRBD1 (5 bases). The germline V gene has CDR1 SGHNT and CDR2 YENEEA. V shed 6 bases and J shed 1 base, with 9 bases lying between them. CDR3 length: 13 residues. The CDR3, as DNA: TGTGCCAGCAGACCCACAGGGAACACTGAAGCTTTCTTT. Amino acid sequence: CASRPTGNTEAFF.

The genes are TRBV5-5 and TRBJ2-5, with D perhaps matching TRBD1 (5 bases). This CDR3 region has 13 residues. The germline V gene has CDR1 SGHKS and CDR2 YYEKEE (reference sequence). V dropped 0 bases and J dropped 5 bases, with 8 bases sitting between them. CDR3 region: CASSLAGLETQYF. CDR3 sequence (DNA): TGTGCCAGCAGCTTGGCAGGGTTGGAGACCCAGTACTTC.

This chain links TRBV10-3 with TRBJ1-2; perhaps TRBD1 as D (5 bases). CDR1 is ENHRY, CDR2 SYGVKD, per germline. Trimming left V 8 bases short and J 7 bases short, with 11 bases between. This CDR3 is built from 11 residues. The CDR3 bases are TGTGCCATCCTAGGGCAGGGTGGCTACACCTTC. Translated, it gives CAILGQGGYTF.

The rearrangement joins TRBV5-1 to TRBJ2-5, with TRBD1 matching over 7 bases. CDR1 is SGHRS and CDR2 is YFSETQ in the germline V gene. The V gene end was trimmed by 3 bases and the J gene end by 2 bases; junction bases not matched to a gene: 4. This CDR3 contains 14 residues. CDR3 DNA sequence: TGCGCCAGCAGCTCCGGGACAGCTCAAGAGACCCAGTACTTC. Its translation: CASSSGTAQETQYF.

The gene calls are TRBV5-4 and TRBJ2-7; TRBD2 matches 14 bases. The J segment lost 2 bases and the V segment lost 3 bases, leaving 10 bases of the junction unmatched. Germline CDR1 is SGHNT and CDR2 is YYREEE (reference sequence). The CDR3 is made up of 18 amino acids. CDR3 amino acids: CASSSGTSGRVFTYEQYF. The CDR3 DNA reads as TGTGCCAGCAGCTCCGGGACTAGCGGGAGAGTGTTCACCTACGAGCAGTACTTC.

The chain links TRBV11-2 to TRBJ2-7, with a possible D match to TRBD1 (5 bases). The length of the CDR3 is 16 residues. V was pared by 1 base and J by 3 bases, with 16 bases between. Germline V gives CDR1 SGHAT, CDR2 FQNNGV. This CDR3 is CASSLVRGTVFYEQYF. CDR3 DNA: TGTGCCAGCAGCTTAGTTAGGGGAACAGTTTTCTACGAGCAGTACTTC.

The CDR3 sequence is CASSKNGRDATNEKLFF. The CDR3 coding sequence is TGTGCCAGCAGCAAAAACGGGCGGGACGCAACTAATGAAAAACTGTTTTTT. The V gene is TRBV21-1, the J gene TRBJ1-4. TRBV21-1 is assigned pseudogene status. The CDR3 runs to 17 residues.